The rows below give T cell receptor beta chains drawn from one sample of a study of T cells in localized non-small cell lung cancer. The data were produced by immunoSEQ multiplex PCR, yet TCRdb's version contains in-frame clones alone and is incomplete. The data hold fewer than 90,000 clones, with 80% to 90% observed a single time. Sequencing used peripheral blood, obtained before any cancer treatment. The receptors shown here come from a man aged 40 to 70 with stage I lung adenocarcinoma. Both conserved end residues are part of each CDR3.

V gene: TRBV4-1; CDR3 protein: CASSHPTGGNGYTF
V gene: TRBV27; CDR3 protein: CASALAAGAYQPQHF
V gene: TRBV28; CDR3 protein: CASSYRTGGAGETQYF
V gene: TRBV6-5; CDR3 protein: CASSYSSYTGELFF
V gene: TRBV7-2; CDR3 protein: CASSPYGTGTGANVLTF
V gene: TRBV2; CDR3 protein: CASSEVAPSYNEQFF
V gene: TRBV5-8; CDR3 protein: CASSRNRGRGGYTF
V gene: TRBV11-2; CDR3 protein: CASSLTTGTGANYGYTF
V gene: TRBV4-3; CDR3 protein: CASSQGVRGSGGPHRDTQYF
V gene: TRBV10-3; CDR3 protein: CAISGSWDQPQHF
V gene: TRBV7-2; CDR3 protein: CASSLVGSGRGRYEQYF
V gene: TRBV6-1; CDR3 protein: CASSGTGGTNYGYTF
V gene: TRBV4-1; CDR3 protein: CASSQEGRTGQETQYF
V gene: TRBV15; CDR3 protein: CATSSYRGLGNSPLHF
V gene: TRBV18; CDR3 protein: CASSPPRGTGATNEKLFF
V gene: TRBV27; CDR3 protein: CASSPITTGSGYTF
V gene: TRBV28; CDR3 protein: CASQGMGYTF
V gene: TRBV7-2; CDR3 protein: CASSFTGPASTDTQYF
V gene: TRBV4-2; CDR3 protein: CASSPRPGTGELFF
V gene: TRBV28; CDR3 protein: CASRLSGANVLTF
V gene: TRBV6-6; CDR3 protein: CASSYSGRRNEKLFF
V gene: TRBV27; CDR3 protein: CASSLAAGVYNEQFF
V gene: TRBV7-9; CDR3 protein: CASSPTNEQFF
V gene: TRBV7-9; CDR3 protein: CASSLGKMKDSPYEQYF
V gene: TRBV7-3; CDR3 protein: CASSPRPWTEQYF
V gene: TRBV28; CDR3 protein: CASSRVDRVRTEAFF
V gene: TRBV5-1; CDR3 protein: CASSGGHYTDTQYF
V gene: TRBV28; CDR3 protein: CASSPGGRGTEAFF
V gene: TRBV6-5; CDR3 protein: CASSSEGSYGYTF
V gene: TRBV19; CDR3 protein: CASSSPTSGGAHNEQFF
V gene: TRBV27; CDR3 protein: CASSLSVATEAFF
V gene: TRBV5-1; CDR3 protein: CASSLGFTSGGETQYF
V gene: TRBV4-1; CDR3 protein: CASSHTSGVETQYF
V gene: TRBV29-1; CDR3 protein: CSVDSEGWDNEQFF
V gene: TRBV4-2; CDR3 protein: CASSSAGGEQFF
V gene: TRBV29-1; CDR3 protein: CSVEGGQVSGANVLTF
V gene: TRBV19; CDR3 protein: CASSIWAKGNTIYF
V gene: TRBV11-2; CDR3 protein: CASSWDINQPQHF
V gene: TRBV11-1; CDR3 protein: CASSSQGSEQYF
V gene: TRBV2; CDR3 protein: CASSLLPDGVNQPQHF
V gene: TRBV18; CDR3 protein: CASSPPGPQFF
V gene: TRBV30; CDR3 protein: CAWSVKRDTEAFF
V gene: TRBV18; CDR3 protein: CASSPRGGPYEQYF
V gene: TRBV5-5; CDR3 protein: CASTITAATYEQYF
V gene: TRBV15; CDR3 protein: CATSRVRQGKRDTEAFF
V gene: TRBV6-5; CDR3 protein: CASSRDNEQFF
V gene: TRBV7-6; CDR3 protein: CASSSLGGVSYEQYF
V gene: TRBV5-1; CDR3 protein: CASRRGDQYEQYF
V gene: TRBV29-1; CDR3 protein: CSVARGQGGGEQYF
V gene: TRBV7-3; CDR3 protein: CASSPEGAAYNEQFF
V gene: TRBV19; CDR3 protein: CASSFQGPNTEAFF
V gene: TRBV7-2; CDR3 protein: CASSFSGGTYNEQFF
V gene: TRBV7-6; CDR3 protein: CASSSGQGVLGADTQYF
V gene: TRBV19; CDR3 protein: CASSTGQSGNQPQHF
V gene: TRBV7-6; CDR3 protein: CASSLPSSYEQYF